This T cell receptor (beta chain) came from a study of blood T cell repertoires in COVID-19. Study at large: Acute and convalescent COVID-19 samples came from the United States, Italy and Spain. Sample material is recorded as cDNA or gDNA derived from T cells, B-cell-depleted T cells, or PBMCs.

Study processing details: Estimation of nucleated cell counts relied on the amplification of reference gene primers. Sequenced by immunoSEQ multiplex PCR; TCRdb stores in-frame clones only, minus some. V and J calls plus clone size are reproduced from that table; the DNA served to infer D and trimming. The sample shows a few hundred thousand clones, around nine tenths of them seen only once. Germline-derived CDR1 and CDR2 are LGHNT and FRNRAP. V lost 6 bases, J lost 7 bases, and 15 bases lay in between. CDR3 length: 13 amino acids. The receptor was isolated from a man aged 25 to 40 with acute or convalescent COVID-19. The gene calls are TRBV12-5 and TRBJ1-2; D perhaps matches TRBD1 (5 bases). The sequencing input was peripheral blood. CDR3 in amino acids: CASGGEGFSGYTF. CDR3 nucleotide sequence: TGTGCTAGTGGCGGGGAGGGGTTCAGTGGCTACACCTTC.